A single sample gave rise to the 20 T cell receptor beta chains below, sequenced in a study of T cells in localized non-small cell lung cancer. Method: immunoSEQ multiplex PCR; TCRdb's copy keeps in-frame clones and lacks some. The sample contains roughly 30,000 clones, 85% to 95% of which appear only once. Sequences were derived from peripheral blood, sampled before any cancer treatment. Receptor source: a woman between 35 and 70 years old with stage I lung adenocarcinoma.

This clone was seen just once. V is TRBV4-2 and J is TRBJ1-1, with D unresolved. Germline V CDR1 and CDR2: LGHNA, YNFKEQ. The CDR3 totals 16 residues. Trimming removed 0 bases from V and 0 bases from J, with 11 bases in between. CDR3 region: CASSQDKWRLNTEAFF. The CDR3 DNA follows: TGTGCCAGCAGCCAAGATAAGTGGCGCTTGAACACTGAAGCTTTCTTT.

The genes are TRBV5-1 and TRBJ2-5, with D tentatively TRBD1 (5 bases). The CDR3 loop spans 13 amino acids. Per the germline V gene, CDR1 is SGHRS and CDR2 is YFSETQ. Trimming left V 2 bases short and J 2 bases short, with 7 bases between. The CDR3 DNA reads TGCGCCAGCAGCTTACAGGTACAAGAGACCCAGTACTTC. Protein sequence: CASSLQVQETQYF. Combining the CDR3 with reference TRBV5-1 and TRBJ2-5 gives the whole variable domain KAGVTQTPRYLIKTRGQQVTLSCSPISGHRSVSWYQQTPGQGLQFLFEYFSETQRNKGNFPGRFSGRQFSNSRSEMNVSTLELGDSALYLCASSLQVQETQYFGPGTRLLVL.

The chain recombines TRBV5-1 with TRBJ2-6; D unresolved. Trimming pared 2 bases from V and 2 bases from J, leaving 11 bases between. The CDR3 has 16 amino acids. CDR1 is SGHRS, CDR2 YFSETQ, per germline. This chain's CDR3 is CASSLLVRAGANVLTF. The CDR3 DNA reads TGCGCCAGCAGCTTACTGGTCAGAGCTGGGGCCAACGTCCTGACTTTC.

Here the CDR3 reads CASTPSGQGNTEAFF. DNA of the CDR3: TGTGCCAGCACCCCGTCGGGACAGGGAAACACTGAAGCTTTCTTT. The genes are TRBV2 and TRBJ1-1, with 9 bases aligning to TRBD1. The CDR3 is 15 residues long. Looked up from germline, CDR1 is SNHLY and CDR2 is FYNNEI. V lost 7 bases and J lost 2; bases outside the gene matches: 8.

V gene TRBV7-9 combines with J gene TRBJ1-1; D is ambiguous. Germline loops: CDR1 SEHNR, CDR2 FQNEAQ (reference sequence). V lost 5 bases to trimming and J lost 1 base, with 5 bases between them. The CDR3 runs to 12 residues. The CDR3 sequence: CASSEGNTEAFF. CDR3 nucleotide sequence: TGTGCCAGCAGCGAGGGGAACACTGAAGCTTTCTTT.

This clone appeared once. Here the CDR3 DNA reads TGCAGCGTTGAAGGGACTCCCGTTAACTACAATGAGCAGTTCTTC. It encodes CSVEGTPVNYNEQFF. The J gene is TRBJ2-1, the V gene TRBV29-1, with D maybe TRBD2 (5 bases). The CDR3 spans 15 residues. Germline CDR1 SQVTM, CDR2 ANQGSEA. Deletions cut 1 base from V and 3 bases from J, with 13 bases between.

This clone was seen only once. J is TRBJ2-1 and V is TRBV7-3; unclear D gene. The CDR3 is 13 residues long. V gave up 5 bases and J gave up 6 bases, with 11 bases separating them. Germline V gene data show CDR1 as SGHTA and CDR2 as FQGTGA. The CDR3 region has the DNA TGTGCCAGCAGCGTGACTCCGGGCAATGAGCAGTTCTTC. Amino acid sequence: CASSVTPGNEQFF. The complete variable domain, with remaining parts taken from reference TRBV7-3 and TRBJ2-1, reads GAGVSQTPSNKVTEKGKYVELRCDPISGHTALYWYRQSLGQGPEFLIYFQGTGAADDSGLPNDRFFAVRPEGSVSTLKIQRTERGDSAVYLCASSVTPGNEQFFGPGTRLTVL.

The chain combines TRBV27 with TRBJ1-2; D might be TRBD1 (6 bases). CDR1 is MNHEY, CDR2 SMNVEV, per germline (reference sequence). Trimming pared 5 bases from V and 0 bases from J, leaving 13 bases between. The CDR3 spans 15 residues. As DNA, the CDR3 is TGTGCCAGCAGTAACACAGGGTTAGCTAACTATGGCTACACCTTC. It codes for CASSNTGLANYGYTF.

This clone has only one observation. The chain recombines TRBV7-2 with TRBJ2-7; 12 bases agree with TRBD2. V lost 5 bases and J lost 1; bases outside the gene matches: 6. This CDR3 has 16 residues. Looked up from germline, CDR1 is SGHTA and CDR2 is FQGNSA. The CDR3 coding sequence is TGTGCCAGCAGCGACCAGACTAGCGGGGGTTCCTACGAGCAGTACTTC. Amino acids: CASSDQTSGGSYEQYF.

The sample holds one count of this clone. V is TRBV5-1 and J is TRBJ1-3, with D tentatively TRBD1 (5 bases). Looked up from germline, CDR1 is SGHRS and CDR2 is YFSETQ. The CDR3 is made up of 14 amino acids. The V end was cut by 1 base, the J end by 2 bases, with 7 bases between. The CDR3 sequence: CASSLLGAGNTIYF. Written as DNA, the CDR3 is TGCGCCAGCAGCTTGTTAGGGGCTGGAAACACCATATATTTT. The full variable domain, in which reference TRBV5-1 and TRBJ1-3 provide the parts outside the CDR3, is KAGVTQTPRYLIKTRGQQVTLSCSPISGHRSVSWYQQTPGQGLQFLFEYFSETQRNKGNFPGRFSGRQFSNSRSEMNVSTLELGDSALYLCASSLLGAGNTIYFGEGSWLTVV.

This chain uses TRBV7-6 with TRBJ2-1, with D hard to call. This CDR3 has 14 residues. Germline V gene lookup returns CDR1 SGHVS and CDR2 FNYEAQ. Trimming shortened V by 5 bases and J by 5 bases, and 13 bases separated the two germline ends. CDR3 in amino acids: CASSPHPPDNEQFF. For the CDR3, the DNA is TGTGCCAGCAGCCCCCATCCTCCGGACAATGAGCAGTTCTTC. The full variable domain, its missing parts supplied by reference TRBV7-6 and TRBJ2-1, is GAGVSQSPRYKVTKRGQDVALRCDPISGHVSLYWYRQALGQGPEFLTYFNYEAQQDKSGLPNDRFSAERPEGSISTLTIQRTEQRDSAMYRCASSPHPPDNEQFFGPGTRLTVL.

This clone was recorded once. The genes are TRBV7-2 and TRBJ1-3; no reliable D call. CDR1 is SGHTA, CDR2 FQGNSA, per germline. V lost 1 base, J lost 4 bases, and 2 bases lay in between. The CDR3 extends over 12 amino acids. The CDR3 spells CASSLGGNTIYF. CDR3 nucleotides: TGTGCCAGCAGCTTAGGGGGAAACACCATATATTTT.

This clone has just one count. The chain is built from TRBV5-1 and TRBJ2-1; TRBD2 matches 12 bases. The CDR3 sequence is 16 residues long. From germline, CDR1 is SGHRS and CDR2 YFSETQ. Losses at the gene ends were 1 base for V and 7 bases for J; bases not matched to a gene: 6. The CDR3: CASSLLAGGPGNEQFF. The CDR3 bases are TGCGCCAGCAGCTTGCTAGCGGGAGGGCCGGGGAATGAGCAGTTCTTC.

The J gene is TRBJ1-2, the V gene TRBV6-4; D is undetermined. Germline V gene data show CDR1 as MRHNA and CDR2 as SNTAGT. Deletions cut 5 bases from V and 6 bases from J, with 19 bases between. This CDR3 contains 15 residues. CDR3 bases: TGTGCCAGCAGTTATACACCCCAGCCCGGGGATGGCTACACCTTC. Protein sequence: CASSYTPQPGDGYTF.

The CDR3 bases are TGTGCCAGCAGCCCCGGGACAGGGGGCGGAAATGAAGCTTTCTTT. Encoded protein: CASSPGTGGGNEAFF. The rearrangement uses TRBV27 and TRBJ1-1, with 12 bases aligning to TRBD1. The CDR3 spans 15 residues. Germline V gene data show CDR1 as MNHEY and CDR2 as SMNVEV (reference sequence). V lost 6 bases and J lost 7; bases outside the gene matches: 9.

The V call is TRBV7-2, the J call TRBJ2-1; 7 positions agree with TRBD2. V dropped 4 bases and J dropped 5; count of bases not matched to a gene: 11. The CDR3 covers 16 residues. Germline V gives CDR1 SGHTA, CDR2 FQGNSA. The CDR3 sequence: CASSSRTSAVHNEQFF. CDR3 DNA sequence: TGTGCCAGCAGCTCTCGAACTAGCGCAGTCCACAATGAGCAGTTCTTC.

This chain joins TRBV6-5 and TRBJ2-3; D not resolved. Germline CDR1 and CDR2: MNHEY and SVGAGI. The CDR3 consists of 13 residues. V was shortened by 0 bases and J by 4 bases, with 5 bases between the two germline ends. The CDR3 sequence: CASSYSWSDTQYF. DNA of the CDR3: TGTGCCAGCAGTTACTCATGGTCAGATACGCAGTATTTT.

The rearrangement joins TRBV15 to TRBJ2-7; D uncertain. Germline CDR1 is LNHNV and CDR2 is YYDKDF (reference sequence). Trimming took off 4 bases at V and 0 bases at J, with 7 bases between the two ends. This CDR3 contains 13 residues. CDR3 sequence reads: CATSTLNSYEQYF. The CDR3 DNA sequence: TGTGCCACCAGCACTCTTAACTCCTACGAGCAGTACTTC.

CDR3 coding DNA: TGTGCCAGCAGTTCGTGGACAGCCGGAAACACCATATATTTT. Translation gives CASSSWTAGNTIYF. V is TRBV28 and J is TRBJ1-3; maybe TRBD1 (6 bases). The CDR3 consists of 14 residues. Per the germline V gene, CDR1 is MDHEN and CDR2 is SYDVKM. Trimming removed 4 bases from V and 4 bases from J, with 11 bases in between.

CDR3 sequence: CSASRGEEAFF. The CDR3 DNA reads as TGCAGTGCTAGCCGGGGGGAAGAAGCTTTCTTT. This chain links TRBV20-1 with TRBJ1-1, with D possibly matching TRBD1 (5 bases). V lost 3 bases to trimming and J lost 8 bases, with 10 bases between them. CDR3 length: 11 amino acids. Germline V gene lookup returns CDR1 DFQATT and CDR2 SNEGSKA (reference sequence).